The 14 T cell receptor beta chains presented below share a single source sample, sequenced in a study of blood T cell repertoires in COVID-19. The repertoire was sequenced with immunoSEQ multiplex PCR; TCRdb's copy has only in-frame clones and lacks some. The sample has 60,000 to 65,000 clones, roughly 88% seen once. Material for sequencing was peripheral blood. These receptors were obtained from a woman aged 55-70 years with acute or convalescent COVID-19.

This clone has a single count. The J gene is TRBJ2-7, the V gene TRBV3-1 (or the pseudogene TRBV3-2); a weak D match, TRBD2 (5 bases). V gave up 8 bases and J gave up 0 bases, with 17 bases separating them. CDR3 length equals 15 residues. Germline V CDR1 and CDR2: LGHDT, YNNKEL (reference sequence). CDR3 DNA sequence: TGTGCCAGCCGATCCACGAGGGCCCCCTCCTACGAGCAGTACTTC. This gives the protein CASRSTRAPSYEQYF.

The chain recombines TRBV5-1 with TRBJ1-2; 9 bases map to TRBD1. The CDR3 sequence is 14 residues long. The germline V gene has CDR1 SGHRS and CDR2 YFSETQ. V lost 4 bases, J lost 4 bases, and 5 bases stayed unmatched. CDR3 in amino acids: CASSQGQGGYGYTF. The CDR3 DNA follows: TGCGCCAGCAGCCAGGGACAGGGCGGCTATGGCTACACCTTC.

V is TRBV3-1 (or the pseudogene TRBV3-2) and J is TRBJ1-3; no clear D. This CDR3 has 13 residues. CDR1 LGHDT and CDR2 YNNKEL come from the germline V gene (reference sequence). V was cut by 1 base and J by 8 bases, with 9 bases left in between. The CDR3 region is CASSQGGRDTIYF. DNA for the CDR3: TGTGCCAGCAGCCAAGGAGGTCGGGACACCATATATTTT.

This clone was observed once. The chain is built from TRBV9 and TRBJ1-5; 9 bases line up with TRBD1. Per the germline V gene, CDR1 is SGDLS and CDR2 is YYNGEE. The CDR3 runs 15 residues. J was trimmed by 4 bases and V by 4 bases; bases with no gene match: 6. The CDR3 region is CASSKTTGGNQPQHF. The DNA of the CDR3 is TGTGCCAGCAGCAAAACGACAGGGGGGAATCAGCCCCAGCATTTT.

The rearrangement uses TRBV18 and TRBJ2-2, with TRBD2 as a possible D gene (7 bases). Trimming cost V 0 bases and J 1 base, with 12 bases left between them. Germline-derived CDR1 and CDR2 are KGHSH and LQKENI. The CDR3 sequence is 17 residues long. CDR3 region: CASSPPGGGQNTGELFF. CDR3 nucleotide sequence: TGTGCCAGCTCACCACCGGGCGGGGGCCAGAACACCGGGGAGCTGTTTTTT.

In its sample, this clone was seen a few times. The rearrangement links TRBV2 to TRBJ1-3; TRBD1 might be the D (6 bases). Trimming pared 6 bases from V and 1 base from J, leaving 13 bases between. CDR3 size: 15 residues. From germline, CDR1 is SNHLY and CDR2 FYNNEI. The CDR3 DNA reads TGTGCCAGCAGGGCTAGGACAGATTCTGGAAACACCATATATTTT. Its protein is CASRARTDSGNTIYF.

This chain links TRBV14 with TRBJ2-4; TRBD1 agrees at 10 bases. This CDR3 is built from 17 residues. CDR1 SGHDN and CDR2 FVKESK come from the germline V gene. The V gene end was trimmed by 4 bases and the J gene end by 5 bases; junction bases not matched to a gene: 11. The CDR3 is CASSPLPGQGGENIQYF. CDR3 DNA: TGTGCCAGCAGCCCCCTCCCTGGACAGGGGGGGGAAAACATTCAGTACTTC.

The chain recombines TRBV12-3 or TRBV12-4 with TRBJ1-5; the D is unclear. The V and J ends lost 8 bases and 5 bases respectively, with 13 bases between them. The CDR3 runs to 13 residues. The CDR3 DNA follows: TGTGCCAGCCGATTGTGGGAGGATCAGCCCCAGCATTTT. Encoded protein: CASRLWEDQPQHF.

The chain carries TRBV5-1 and TRBJ1-3; D ambiguous. V was cut by 0 bases and J by 3 bases, with 7 bases left in between. There are 14 residues in the CDR3. Germline V gene sequence: CDR1 SGHRS, CDR2 YFSETQ. DNA of the CDR3: TGCGCCAGCAGCTTGGCCGGAGGTGGAAACACCATATATTTT. This encodes CASSLAGGGNTIYF.

The rearrangement uses TRBV18 and TRBJ1-5, with a weak D call TRBD1 (5 bases). Per the germline V gene, CDR1 is KGHSH and CDR2 is LQKENI. V was trimmed by 0 bases and J by 0 bases, leaving 12 bases between them. This CDR3 is 17 amino acids long. The CDR3 spells CASSPPGGGYSNQPQHF. Here the CDR3 DNA reads TGTGCCAGCTCACCACCGGGGGGGGGATATAGCAATCAGCCCCAGCATTTT. Filled out from reference TRBV18 and TRBJ1-5, the complete variable domain reads NAGVMQNPRHLVRRRGQEARLRCSPMKGHSHVYWYRQLPEEGLKFMVYLQKENIIDESGMPKERFSAEFPKEGPSILRIQQVVRGDSAAYFCASSPPGGGYSNQPQHFGDGTRLSIL.

In DNA, the CDR3 is TGTGCCGGGAGGACCGGGACAGGGGGGTACAATGAGCAGTTCTTC. This sequence encodes CAGRTGTGGYNEQFF. The V gene is TRBV2, the J gene TRBJ2-1; 11 bases fit TRBD1. Per germline, CDR1 SNHLY and CDR2 FYNNEI. The CDR3 has 15 amino acids. Unmatched junction bases numbered 10, after V lost 11 bases and J lost 4 bases.

The chain joins TRBV5-4 to TRBJ2-7, with TRBD2 matching over 9 bases. V shed 0 bases and J 2 bases; nucleotides not matched to a gene: 6. This CDR3 is 16 amino acids long. Germline V gene sequence: CDR1 SGHNT, CDR2 YYREEE (reference sequence). The chain's CDR3 is CASSLASASGAYEQYF. In nucleotides, the CDR3 is TGTGCCAGCAGCTTGGCATCCGCTAGCGGGGCCTACGAGCAGTACTTC.

This rearrangement joins TRBV18 to TRBJ1-4, with 8 bases that match TRBD1. The CDR3 is 15 residues long. Germline values: CDR1 KGHSH, CDR2 LQKENI. The J segment lost 6 bases and the V segment lost 5 bases, leaving 8 bases of the junction unmatched. The DNA of the CDR3 is TGTGCCAGCTCATCAAACAGGGGGTTCGATGAAAAACTGTTTTTT. Protein product: CASSSNRGFDEKLFF.

The chain couples TRBV5-1 to TRBJ1-4, with 7 bases fitting TRBD1. Germline V gene data show CDR1 as SGHRS and CDR2 as YFSETQ. Unmatched junction bases numbered 10, after V lost 0 bases and J lost 11 bases. The CDR3 has 15 residues. This CDR3 reads CASSLAQTGPAKLFF. The CDR3 coding sequence is TGCGCCAGCAGCTTGGCCCAGACAGGGCCCGCTAAACTGTTTTTT.